This T cell receptor beta chain was profiled in a study of T-cell reconstitution after alpha-beta-depleted transplantation in children (dated by TCRdb to the mid-2010s). For context, the study as a whole: T-cell immune reconstitution after TCRalphabeta/CD19-depleted allogeneic hematopoietic cell transplantation in children was quantitatively tracked in the study by means of TCR repertoire profiling.

As regards this clonotype: The antigen this receptor binds is unknown. This sequence may be a read error, since a much larger clone differs from it by one base. The conserved final phenylalanine or tryptophan is absent from the CDR3, which likely points to a read error.

Reading the germline V gene gives CDR1 SGHRS and CDR2 YFSETQ. The V and J ends are trimmed by 0 bases and 2 bases, leaving 6 bases between them. 13 amino acids form the CDR3, both terminal residues included. Only the CDR3 region is kept as DNA, spanning 39 bases read in frame from base 1. Library prep was done by PCR. The data were produced on an Illumina HiSeq 2500. TCR libraries were prepared with molecular barcoding, using unique molecular identifiers to normalize TCRbeta repertoire quantification. The public reads were run again by TCRdb, first through fastp at Q25 and then through MiXCR, and only productive beta chains were kept. Under each unique CDR3 protein, matching rows form one entry showing the most common genes and DNA. This sample gives 250,000 to 300,000 distinct CDR3 sequences in total; 9.9% of them show up just once. The ten largest clones add up to 9.5% to 13% of the sample.

The input for sequencing was PBMCs from the stem cell graft donor, taken from the stem cell graft. The chain is assembled from TRBV5-1 and TRBJ2-7; a confident D gene designation cannot be given. This TCR derives from a human donor who donated a stem cell graft to a child with SCID. The CDR3 protein sequence reads: CASSLVPTYEQYI. The sequence in DNA is TGCGCCAGCAGCTTGGTGCCTACCTACGAGCAGTACATC.